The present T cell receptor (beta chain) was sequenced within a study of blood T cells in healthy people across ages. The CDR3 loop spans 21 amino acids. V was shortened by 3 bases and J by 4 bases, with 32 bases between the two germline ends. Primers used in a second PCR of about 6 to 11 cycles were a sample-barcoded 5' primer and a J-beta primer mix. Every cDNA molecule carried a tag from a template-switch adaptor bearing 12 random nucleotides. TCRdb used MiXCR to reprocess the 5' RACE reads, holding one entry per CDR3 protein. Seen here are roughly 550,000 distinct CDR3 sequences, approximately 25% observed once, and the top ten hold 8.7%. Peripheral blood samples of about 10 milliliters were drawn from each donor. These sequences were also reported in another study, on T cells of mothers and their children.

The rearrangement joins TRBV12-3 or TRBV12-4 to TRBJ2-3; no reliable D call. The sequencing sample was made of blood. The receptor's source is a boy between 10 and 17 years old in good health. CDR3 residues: CASSFLLEKIQTPYLADTQYF. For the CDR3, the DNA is TGTGCCAGCAGTTTTCTTTTGGAGAAAATCCAGACCCCTTACCTCGCAGATACGCAGTATTTT.